This TCR beta chain was found in a study of cytomegalovirus exposure and HLA in healthy donors. Healthy bone marrow donors made up the cohort. As to this clone: Its antigen is currently unknown.

Whole-study findings and limits: In vitro data verified a few CMV-associated chains as specific for CMV antigens. Certain indistinguishable V segments, among them TRBV6-2 and TRBV6-3, were excluded.

The J segment lost 2 bases and the V segment lost 5 bases, leaving 6 bases of the junction unmatched. The germline gives CDR1 KGHSH, CDR2 LQKENI. The CDR3 length is 15 residues. It was with 60 Vbeta and 13 Jbeta primers that the PCR ran. Methods used by the authors: It was a later analysis that counted 75 million to 90 million unique TCR beta chains, of which about 10 million were shared. Method: immunoSEQ multiplex PCR; TCRdb's copy keeps in-frame clones and lacks some. V and J calls and clone size follow that table, whereas D and trimming were derived from the DNA. The repertoire shows 130,000 or so clones; the top ten hold 1.6%.

The receptor was derived from a woman aged 35 to 49 in good health and CMV-seropositive. The material sequenced was PBMCs. The chain employs TRBV18 and TRBJ2-5; 9 positions match TRBD1. The CDR3 nucleotides are TGTGCCAGCTCAGATCAGGGACAGGGACAAGAGACCCAGTACTTC. Translated: CASSDQGQGQETQYF.